These 10 T cell receptor beta chains were sequenced from one sample in a study of T cell responses to AZD1222 COVID-19 vaccine. This table comes from immunoSEQ multiplex PCR, and its TCRdb copy is limited to in-frame clones, with some not included. The table shows under 200,000 clones, with around 90% occurring only once. Sequences were derived from peripheral blood, sampled on day 0 of AZD1222 vaccination. Receptors originate from an adult in good health.

The V and J genes are TRBV29-1 and TRBJ1-1; D is unresolved. The CDR3 spans 13 residues. V dropped 5 bases and J dropped 0 bases, with 10 bases sitting between them. The germline V gene has CDR1 SQVTM and CDR2 ANQGSEA. The CDR3 region is CSVPGRVNTEAFF. CDR3 in DNA: TGCAGCGTTCCTGGACGAGTGAACACTGAAGCTTTCTTT.

This chain connects TRBV4-3 to TRBJ2-1, with D possibly being TRBD2 (6 bases). Looked up from germline, CDR1 is LGHNA and CDR2 is YSLEER. V was shortened by 0 bases and J by 4 bases, with 7 bases between the two germline ends. The CDR3 is made up of 14 amino acids. The DNA of the CDR3 is TGCGCCAGCAGCCAAGATCGGGGGTACAATGAGCAGTTCTTC. Translated, it gives CASSQDRGYNEQFF.

The chain combines TRBV3-1 (or the pseudogene TRBV3-2) with TRBJ2-5; D remains unclear. V was trimmed by 1 base and J by 5 bases, leaving 11 bases between them. The CDR3 has 14 amino acids. Germline V gene lookup returns CDR1 LGHDT and CDR2 YNNKEL (reference sequence). CDR3 nucleotide sequence: TGTGCCAGCAGCCAAGGTTTGGGCAGCGAGACCCAGTACTTC. The encoded protein is CASSQGLGSETQYF.

As concerns this clone: The sample contains more than one DNA sequence encoding this CDR3. This chain connects TRBV7-2 to TRBJ2-5, with D uncertain. Germline-derived CDR1 and CDR2 are SGHTA and FQGNSA. The CDR3 runs to 13 residues. V was clipped by 2 bases and J by 2 bases, with 6 bases between them. This CDR3 reads CASSLTPQETQYF. The CDR3 DNA follows: TGTGCCAGCAGCTTAACCCCGCAAGAGACCCAGTACTTC.

The genes are TRBV7-2 and TRBJ1-2; the match to TRBD1 covers 8 bases. The CDR3 has 15 residues. The ends lost 7 bases at V and 4 bases at J; junction bases unmatched: 11. Germline V CDR1 and CDR2: SGHTA, FQGNSA. CDR3 sequence (DNA): TGTGCCAGCAACCCCCAGGGGGCTGGGGCCTATGGCTACACCTTC. It translates to CASNPQGAGAYGYTF.

The rearrangement links TRBV7-3 to TRBJ2-2, with D possibly being TRBD1 (5 bases). Trimming shortened V by 2 bases and J by 0 bases, and 10 bases separated the two germline ends. The CDR3 totals 16 residues. The germline gives CDR1 SGHTA, CDR2 FQGTGA. The DNA for the CDR3 is TGTGCCAGCAGCTTAGATTGGACAACGAACACCGGGGAGCTGTTTTTT. This encodes CASSLDWTTNTGELFF.

This chain uses TRBV4-1 with TRBJ1-6; TRBD1 matches at 9 bases. Losses at the gene ends were 4 bases for V and 7 bases for J; bases not matched to a gene: 17. The CDR3 totals 19 residues. The germline CDR1 and CDR2 sequences are MGHRA and YSYEKL. This CDR3 is CASSPTAPRQGVGNSPLHF. CDR3 nucleotide sequence: TGCGCCAGCAGCCCGACCGCCCCTCGACAGGGGGTAGGGAATTCACCCCTCCACTTT.

This chain links TRBV4-2 with TRBJ2-7; 12 bases agree with TRBD2. J was trimmed by 7 bases and V by 4 bases; bases with no gene match: 8. Per the germline V gene, CDR1 is LGHNA and CDR2 is YNFKEQ. The CDR3 is 15 amino acids. CDR3 coding DNA: TGTGCCAGCAGCCCCGGGACTAGCGGGCCCCCAGAGCAGTACTTC. Translated: CASSPGTSGPPEQYF.

V gene TRBV18 combines with J gene TRBJ1-4, with D unclear. V was cut by 2 bases and J by 8 bases, with 12 bases left in between. This CDR3 is built from 14 residues. CDR1 and CDR2 (germline): KGHSH, LQKENI. CDR3 sequence (DNA): TGTGCCAGCTCACCAAGGGCAGTAAGGGAAAAACTGTTTTTT. Its protein product is CASSPRAVREKLFF. Together with reference TRBV18 and TRBJ1-4, the CDR3 gives the full variable domain: NAGVMQNPRHLVRRRGQEARLRCSPMKGHSHVYWYRQLPEEGLKFMVYLQKENIIDESGMPKERFSAEFPKEGPSILRIQQVVRGDSAAYFCASSPRAVREKLFFGSGTQLSVL.

CDR3 DNA: TGTGCCAGCAGCTTAGCCAGGAATCAGCCCCAGCATTTT. Translation gives CASSLARNQPQHF. This chain joins TRBV7-2 and TRBJ1-5; D ambiguous. Trimming pared 0 bases from V and 4 bases from J, leaving 4 bases between. CDR3 length: 13 amino acids. Germline values: CDR1 SGHTA, CDR2 FQGNSA.